What follows are 22 T cell receptor beta chains derived from one specimen sequenced in a study of shared clonotypes between healthy human individuals. The repertoire was sequenced with immunoSEQ multiplex PCR; TCRdb's copy has only in-frame clones and lacks some. The profile shows about 2.4 million clones, approximately 93% of them singletons. Sequencing was performed on naive CD4+ T cells from PBMCs. The sample's subset: CD45RA+ positively selected. The source is a man in his late teens or twenties in good health. Some clones in this sample may be carry-over from other donors' samples.

This clone has a handful of counts. The chain couples TRBV2 to TRBJ1-2; D is possibly TRBD1 (5 bases). The V end was cut by 10 bases, the J end by 7 bases, with 13 bases between. This CDR3 has 11 residues. The germline V gene encodes CDR1 SNHLY and CDR2 FYNNEI. The CDR3 coding sequence is TGTGCCACCAAGGATGGGGGTGGCTACACCTTC. This sequence encodes CATKDGGGYTF. Full variable domain (outside the CDR3, taken from reference TRBV2 and TRBJ1-2): EPEVTQTPSHQVTQMGQEVILRCVPISNHLYFYWYRQILGQKVEFLVSFYNNEISEKSEIFDDQFSVERPDGSNFTLKIRSTKLEDSAMYFCATKDGGGYTFGSGTRLTVV.

In the case of this clone: Other DNA sequences in this specimen translate into the identical CDR3. The chain recombines TRBV7-2 with TRBJ1-5, with D uncertain. V was pared by 2 bases and J by 0 bases, with 11 bases between. The CDR3 totals 16 residues. Germline-derived CDR1 and CDR2 are SGHTA and FQGNSA. CDR3 DNA: TGTGCCAGCAGCTTACGGGGTCCGTATAGCAATCAGCCCCAGCATTTT. This sequence encodes CASSLRGPYSNQPQHF. Variable domain in full (rest from reference TRBV7-2 and TRBJ1-5): GAGVSQSPSNKVTEKGKDVELRCDPISGHTALYWYRQSLGQGLEFLIYFQGNSAPDKSGLPSDRFSAERTGGSVSTLTIQRTQQEDSAVYLCASSLRGPYSNQPQHFGDGTRLSIL.

This clone was counted only a few times. The V call is TRBV28, the J call TRBJ1-1; a weak D match, TRBD1 (6 bases). V dropped 5 bases and J dropped 4 bases, with 14 bases sitting between them. Germline V gene data show CDR1 as MDHEN and CDR2 as SYDVKM. The CDR3 loop spans 14 amino acids. The CDR3 spells CASSRRGAGTEAFF. The DNA of the CDR3 is TGTGCCAGCAGTAGACGGGGGGCAGGCACTGAAGCTTTCTTT.

V is TRBV30 and J is TRBJ2-3; D is ambiguous. Trimming shortened V by 0 bases and J by 0 bases, and 13 bases separated the two germline ends. The CDR3 sequence is 16 residues long. Germline CDR1 and CDR2: GTSNPN and SVGIG (reference sequence). CDR3 amino acids: CAWSVTSPGSTDTQYF. The CDR3 DNA is TGTGCCTGGAGTGTAACGAGTCCTGGGAGCACAGATACGCAGTATTTT.

The chain employs TRBV6-1 and TRBJ1-1, with D possibly being TRBD1 (5 bases). Trimming removed 8 bases at V and 1 base at J, with 11 bases between. Germline loops: CDR1 MNHNS, CDR2 SASEGT. The CDR3 has 13 residues. CDR3 sequence (DNA): TGTGCCAGCTTTAGGGGTGCGAACACTGAAGCTTTCTTT. Encoded protein: CASFRGANTEAFF.

As DNA, the CDR3 is TGTGCCAGCAGCTTGGTGGTAGGGAGCAATCAGCCCCAGCATTTT. Residues: CASSLVVGSNQPQHF. The V and J genes are TRBV5-5 and TRBJ1-5, with no clear D. From germline, CDR1 is SGHKS and CDR2 YYEKEE (reference sequence). V was clipped by 0 bases and J by 1 base, with 8 bases between them. The CDR3 is made up of 15 amino acids. The full variable domain, its missing parts supplied by reference TRBV5-5 and TRBJ1-5, is DAGVTQSPTHLIKTRGQQVTLRCSPISGHKSVSWYQQVLGQGPQFIFQYYEKEERGRGNFPDRFSARQFPNYSSELNVNALLLGDSALYLCASSLVVGSNQPQHFGDGTRLSIL.

The rearrangement links TRBV28 to TRBJ2-2; no reliable D call. Between the trimmed V and J ends, which lost 7 bases and 5 bases, there was a span of 14 bases. CDR1 is MDHEN and CDR2 is SYDVKM in the germline V gene. There are 14 residues in the CDR3. CDR3 DNA: TGTGCCAGCAAAAATTTGGGGTTTACCGGGGAGCTGTTTTTT. Its translation: CASKNLGFTGELFF.

This rearrangement joins TRBV1 to TRBJ2-7; the D call TRBD2 from the table was never checked on the DNA. TRBV1 is marked as a pseudogene. The CDR3 has 14 amino acids. The DNA of the CDR3 is TGCACCAGCAGCCATTGCAGCGGGAGTTACGAGCAGTACTTC. This gives the protein CTSSHCSGSYEQYF.

The rearrangement uses TRBV20-1 and TRBJ2-7; D ambiguous. Germline V gene lookup returns CDR1 DFQATT and CDR2 SNEGSKA (reference sequence). Deletions cut 3 bases from V and 5 bases from J, with 8 bases between. CDR3 length: 11 residues. The CDR3 bases are TGCAGTGCTAGCGGGTCCCACGAGCAGTACTTC. Translated: CSASGSHEQYF.

This chain joins TRBV28 and TRBJ2-7, with unresolved D. Deletions cut 4 bases from V and 0 bases from J, with 16 bases between. This CDR3 has 16 amino acids. CDR1 and CDR2 from the germline V gene are MDHEN and SYDVKM. In nucleotides, the CDR3 is TGTGCCAGCAGTTCCCCCCGGTCTGCCTACTCCTACGAGCAGTACTTC. Its protein product is CASSSPRSAYSYEQYF.

The chain links TRBV7-2 to TRBJ2-7, with 7 bases matching TRBD2. Germline V lookup: CDR1 SGHTA, CDR2 FQGNSA. This CDR3 is 16 amino acids long. J was trimmed by 2 bases and V by 6 bases; bases with no gene match: 13. The CDR3 loop reads CASRSRGGSPPYEQYF. The CDR3 DNA follows: TGTGCCAGCAGATCTAGGGGAGGGTCACCACCCTACGAGCAGTACTTC.

The chain recombines TRBV11-1 with TRBJ2-4; possible D gene TRBD1, 5 bases. Germline V gives CDR1 SGHAT, CDR2 FQDESV (reference sequence). V was shortened by 6 bases and J by 8 bases, with 11 bases between the two germline ends. This CDR3 region has 12 residues. CDR3: CASSYVGDIQYF. CDR3 nucleotide sequence: TGTGCCAGCAGTTACGTAGGGGACATTCAGTACTTC.

The chain employs TRBV6-5 and TRBJ2-7; 8 bases match TRBD2. V was pared by 10 bases and J by 0 bases, with 2 bases of the junction left unmatched. This CDR3 comprises 12 residues. CDR1 MNHEY and CDR2 SVGAGI come from the germline V gene. The DNA of the CDR3 is TGTGCCACCAGCGGGAGCTCCTACGAGCAGTACTTC. This codes for CATSGSSYEQYF.

The genes are TRBV18 and TRBJ2-7, with 8 nucleotides matching TRBD2. Germline loops: CDR1 KGHSH, CDR2 LQKENI. The CDR3 is 17 amino acids. V dropped 6 bases and J dropped 4; count of bases not matched to a gene: 17. The CDR3 nucleotides are TGTGCCAGCTCTCAAGCCGGGGGGGCGGGAAGGCTTTACGAGCAGTACTTC. It translates to CASSQAGGAGRLYEQYF.

V and J are TRBV18 and TRBJ2-5; 8 positions agree with TRBD2. The CDR3 is 15 amino acids. Trimming took 4 bases from V and 4 from J; bases not matched to a gene: 8. Germline lookup yields CDR1 KGHSH and CDR2 LQKENI. The CDR3 coding sequence is TGTGCCAGCTCACTGGGACTAGTTTCGGCAGAGACCCAGTACTTC. The encoded protein is CASSLGLVSAETQYF.

Comments on this clone: In the same sample, other DNA sequences code for this CDR3. The chain employs TRBV2 and TRBJ1-6, with 7 nucleotides matching TRBD1. Losses at the gene ends were 2 bases for V and 7 bases for J; bases not matched to a gene: 2. The CDR3 has 14 residues. The germline V gene has CDR1 SNHLY and CDR2 FYNNEI. The CDR3 is CASSEQGGNSPLHF. As DNA, the CDR3 is TGTGCCAGCAGTGAACAGGGGGGAAATTCACCCCTCCACTTT.

This chain joins TRBV2 and TRBJ2-1, with 9 bases that match TRBD2. This CDR3 has 16 amino acids. Trimming cost V 6 bases and J 2 bases; bases outside gene matches: 8. CDR1 is SNHLY, CDR2 FYNNEI, per germline. The CDR3 DNA sequence: TGTGCCAGCAGGTTTAGACTAGCGGCCACCTACAATGAGCAGTTCTTC. Residues: CASRFRLAATYNEQFF. The full variable domain, with the rest looked up from reference TRBV2 and TRBJ2-1, is EPEVTQTPSHQVTQMGQEVILRCVPISNHLYFYWYRQILGQKVEFLVSFYNNEISEKSEIFDDQFSVERPDGSNFTLKIRSTKLEDSAMYFCASRFRLAATYNEQFFGPGTRLTVL.

This clone appeared once. This chain links TRBV5-1 with TRBJ2-1; 14 nucleotides line up with TRBD2. Per germline, CDR1 SGHRS and CDR2 YFSETQ. This CDR3 has 17 residues. The V and J ends lost 3 bases and 3 bases, in that order; junction bases with no gene match: 5. DNA of the CDR3: TGCGCCAGCAGCTGGGGACTAGCGGGAGCTGACTACAATGAGCAGTTCTTC. Protein: CASSWGLAGADYNEQFF.

This chain connects TRBV5-1 to TRBJ2-1; D uncertain. CDR3 length: 17 residues. CDR1 is SGHRS and CDR2 is YFSETQ in the germline V gene. Trimming cost V 2 bases and J 0 bases, with 15 bases left between them. The CDR3 loop is CASSFYPTASSYNEQFF. The CDR3 DNA sequence: TGCGCCAGCAGCTTCTACCCGACCGCGAGCTCCTACAATGAGCAGTTCTTC.

The chain links TRBV5-1 to TRBJ1-1; no reliable D call. The CDR3 extends over 15 amino acids. Germline V gene sequence: CDR1 SGHRS, CDR2 YFSETQ. V was trimmed by 0 bases and J by 6 bases, leaving 15 bases between them. The CDR3 coding sequence is TGCGCCAGCAGCTTGGAACTGCCGGGGAAGGCTGAAGCTTTCTTT. Protein product: CASSLELPGKAEAFF.

Points on this clone: This may come from a read error, since a much larger clone is one base off. Distinct nucleotide sequences in the sample also encode this CDR3. V gene TRBV5-1 combines with J gene TRBJ2-7; D unclear. Trimming removed 1 base at V and 3 bases at J, with 2 bases between. From germline, CDR1 is SGHRS and CDR2 YFSETQ. There are 11 residues in the CDR3. CDR3 nucleotides: TGCGCCAGCAGCTTGTACTACGAGCAGTACTTC. This gives the protein CASSLYYEQYF.

The chain employs TRBV9 and TRBJ2-1; 9 bases match TRBD1. Looked up from germline, CDR1 is SGDLS and CDR2 is YYNGEE. This CDR3 has 15 amino acids. Trimming took 7 bases from V and 3 from J; bases not matched to a gene: 8. The CDR3 loop is CASAIGTGNYNEQFF. The CDR3 DNA follows: TGTGCCAGCGCTATAGGGACAGGGAACTACAATGAGCAGTTCTTC.